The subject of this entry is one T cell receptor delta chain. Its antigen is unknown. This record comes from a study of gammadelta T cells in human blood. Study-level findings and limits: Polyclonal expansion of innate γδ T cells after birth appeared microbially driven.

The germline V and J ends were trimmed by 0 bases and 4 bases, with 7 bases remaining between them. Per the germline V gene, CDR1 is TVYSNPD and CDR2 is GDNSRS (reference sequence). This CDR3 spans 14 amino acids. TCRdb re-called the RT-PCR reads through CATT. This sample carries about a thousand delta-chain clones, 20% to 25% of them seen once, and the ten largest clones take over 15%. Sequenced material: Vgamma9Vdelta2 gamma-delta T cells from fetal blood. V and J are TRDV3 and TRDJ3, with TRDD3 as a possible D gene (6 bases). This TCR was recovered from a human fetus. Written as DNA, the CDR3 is TGTGCCTTTAGGGGATATTGGGACACCCGACAGATGTTTTTC. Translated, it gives CAFRGYWDTRQMFF. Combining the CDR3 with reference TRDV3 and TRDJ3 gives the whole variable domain CDKVTQSSPDQTVASGSEVVLLCTYDTVYSNPDLFWYRIRPDYSFQFVFYGDNSRSEGADFTQGRFSVKHILTQKAFHLVISPVRTEDSATYYCAFRGYWDTRQMFFGTGIKLFVEP.